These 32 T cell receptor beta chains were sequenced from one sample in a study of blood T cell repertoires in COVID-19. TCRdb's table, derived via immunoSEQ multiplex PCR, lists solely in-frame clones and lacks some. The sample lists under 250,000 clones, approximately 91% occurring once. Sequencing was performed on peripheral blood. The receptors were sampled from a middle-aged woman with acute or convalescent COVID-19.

The CDR3 protein is CASSQVGLGTSDEETQYF. CDR3 bases: TGTGCCAGCAGCCAAGTCGGGTTGGGGACTAGCGACGAAGAGACCCAGTACTTC. The chain couples TRBV4-2 to TRBJ2-5, with 10 bases matching TRBD2. Germline values: CDR1 LGHNA, CDR2 YNFKEQ. With 1 base clipped from V and 3 bases from J, the junction kept 11 bases outside the gene matches. This CDR3 has 18 residues.

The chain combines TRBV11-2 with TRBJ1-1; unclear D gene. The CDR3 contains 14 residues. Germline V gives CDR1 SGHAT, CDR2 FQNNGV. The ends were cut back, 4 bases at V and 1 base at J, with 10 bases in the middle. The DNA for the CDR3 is TGTGCCAGCAGCTCGCAAGCTACGAACACTGAAGCTTTCTTT. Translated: CASSSQATNTEAFF.

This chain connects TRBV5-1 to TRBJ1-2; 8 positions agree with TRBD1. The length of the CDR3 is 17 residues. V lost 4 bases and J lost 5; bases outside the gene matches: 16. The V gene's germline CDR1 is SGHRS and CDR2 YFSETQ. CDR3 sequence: CASSPRGLPSFWYGYTF. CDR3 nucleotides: TGCGCCAGCAGCCCCAGGGGGCTTCCCTCCTTTTGGTATGGCTACACCTTC.

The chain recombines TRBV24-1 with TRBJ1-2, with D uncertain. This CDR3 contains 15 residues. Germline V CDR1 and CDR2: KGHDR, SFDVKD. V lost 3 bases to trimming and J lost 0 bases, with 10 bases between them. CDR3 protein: CATSDGGSTNYGYTF. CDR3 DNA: TGTGCCACCAGTGATGGAGGCTCCACTAACTATGGCTACACCTTC.

As DNA, the CDR3 is TGTGCCAGCAGTTATGACAGGGAGCAGTACGTC. It yields the protein CASSYDREQYV. V usage is TRBV6-6 and J usage is TRBJ2-7; tentatively, D is TRBD1 (6 bases). The CDR3 loop spans 11 amino acids. The V gene's germline CDR1 is MNHNY and CDR2 SVGAGI (reference sequence). V lost 3 bases and J 7 bases, leaving 7 bases between the germline ends.

CDR3 sequence: CASSLGGREGYTF. The CDR3, as DNA: TGCGCCAGCAGCTTGGGAGGCAGGGAAGGCTACACCTTC. The chain links TRBV5-1 to TRBJ1-2; D is perhaps TRBD1 (5 bases). There are 13 residues in the CDR3. V was pared by 0 bases and J by 8 bases, with 11 bases between. Germline loops: CDR1 SGHRS, CDR2 YFSETQ. The variable domain in full, with the rest retrieved from reference TRBV5-1 and TRBJ1-2, is KAGVTQTPRYLIKTRGQQVTLSCSPISGHRSVSWYQQTPGQGLQFLFEYFSETQRNKGNFPGRFSGRQFSNSRSEMNVSTLELGDSALYLCASSLGGREGYTFGSGTRLTVV.

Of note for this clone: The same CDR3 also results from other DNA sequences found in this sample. CDR3 coding DNA: TGTGCCAGCAGACGGACAGATGGCTACACCTTC. Its protein is CASRRTDGYTF. The chain couples TRBV6-5 to TRBJ1-2; maybe TRBD1 (6 bases). The CDR3 loop spans 11 amino acids. V shed 6 bases and J shed 6 bases, with 8 bases lying between them. Germline assignment: CDR1 MNHEY and CDR2 SVGAGI.

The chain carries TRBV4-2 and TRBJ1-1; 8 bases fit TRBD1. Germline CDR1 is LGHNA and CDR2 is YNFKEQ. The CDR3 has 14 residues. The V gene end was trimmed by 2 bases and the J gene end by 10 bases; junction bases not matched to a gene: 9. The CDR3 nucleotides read TGTGCCAGCAGCCAACCAGACAGGGGTGGACGAGCTTTCTTT. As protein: CASSQPDRGGRAFF.

The CDR3 loop reads CASSEYPGQINEKLFF. Written as DNA, the CDR3 is TGTGCCAGCAGTGAATATCCGGGACAGATTAATGAAAAACTGTTTTTT. The chain employs TRBV25-1 and TRBJ1-4, with TRBD1 matching 7 bases. The junction had 5 bases not matched to a gene; V was cut back by 0 bases and J by 4 bases. Germline CDR1 MGHDK, CDR2 SYGVNS. This CDR3 has 16 amino acids. Variable domain in full (rest from reference TRBV25-1 and TRBJ1-4): EADIYQTPRYLVIGTGKKITLECSQTMGHDKMYWYQQDPGMELHLIHYSYGVNSTEKGDLSSESTVSRIRTEHFPLTLESARPSHTSQYLCASSEYPGQINEKLFFGSGTQLSVL.

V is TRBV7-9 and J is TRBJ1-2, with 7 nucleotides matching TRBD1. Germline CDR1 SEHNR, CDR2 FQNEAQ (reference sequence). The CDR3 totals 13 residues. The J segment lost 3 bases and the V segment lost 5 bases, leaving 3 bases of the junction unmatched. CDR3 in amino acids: CASSNQGDYGYTF. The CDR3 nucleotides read TGTGCCAGCAGCAACCAGGGGGACTATGGCTACACCTTC.

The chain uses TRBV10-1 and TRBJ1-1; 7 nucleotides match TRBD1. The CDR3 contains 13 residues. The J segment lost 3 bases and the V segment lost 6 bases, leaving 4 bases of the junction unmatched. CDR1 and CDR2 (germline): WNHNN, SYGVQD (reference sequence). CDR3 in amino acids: CASRRGRDTEAFF. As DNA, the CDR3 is TGCGCCAGCAGAAGGGGGCGCGACACTGAAGCTTTCTTT.

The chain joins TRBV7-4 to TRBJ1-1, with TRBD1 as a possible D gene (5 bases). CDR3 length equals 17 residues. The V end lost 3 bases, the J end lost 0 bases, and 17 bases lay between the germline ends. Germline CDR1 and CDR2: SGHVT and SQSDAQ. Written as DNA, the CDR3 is TGTGCCAGCAGCTTCCCCAAGACAGTAACTATGAACACTGAAGCTTTCTTT. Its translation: CASSFPKTVTMNTEAFF. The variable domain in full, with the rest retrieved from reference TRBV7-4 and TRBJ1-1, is GAGVSQSPRYKVAKRGRDVALRCDSISGHVTLYWYRQTLGQGSEVLTYSQSDAQRDKSGRPSGRFSAERPERSVSTLKIQRTEQGDSAVYLCASSFPKTVTMNTEAFFGQGTRLTVV.

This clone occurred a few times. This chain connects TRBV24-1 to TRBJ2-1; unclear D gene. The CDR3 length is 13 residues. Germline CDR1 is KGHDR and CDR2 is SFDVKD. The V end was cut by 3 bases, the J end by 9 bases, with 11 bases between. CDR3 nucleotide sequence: TGTGCCACCAGTGATCCTCCCGCGGTTGAGCAGTTCTTC. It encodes CATSDPPAVEQFF.

As DNA, the CDR3 is TGTGCCAGCAGCGTGGGGCCGGGGACAGCCTATGGCTACACCTTC. This sequence encodes CASSVGPGTAYGYTF. The V gene is TRBV9, the J gene TRBJ1-2; 7 bases are a match to TRBD1. This CDR3 is built from 15 residues. The V gene end was trimmed by 2 bases and the J gene end by 4 bases; junction bases not matched to a gene: 8. Germline lookup yields CDR1 SGDLS and CDR2 YYNGEE.

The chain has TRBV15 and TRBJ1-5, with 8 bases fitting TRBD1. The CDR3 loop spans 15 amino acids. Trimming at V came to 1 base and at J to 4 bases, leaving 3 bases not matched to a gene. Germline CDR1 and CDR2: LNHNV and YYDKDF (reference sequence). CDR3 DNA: TGTGCCACCAGCAGAGGCCGGACAGGGAATCAGCCCCAGCATTTT. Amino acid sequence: CATSRGRTGNQPQHF.

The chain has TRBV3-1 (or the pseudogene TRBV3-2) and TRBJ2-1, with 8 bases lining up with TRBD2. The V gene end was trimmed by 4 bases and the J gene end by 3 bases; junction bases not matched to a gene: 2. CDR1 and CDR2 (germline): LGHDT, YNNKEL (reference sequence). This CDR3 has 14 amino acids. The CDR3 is CASSLSGVYNEQFF. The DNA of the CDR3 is TGTGCCAGCAGCCTTAGCGGGGTCTACAATGAGCAGTTCTTC.

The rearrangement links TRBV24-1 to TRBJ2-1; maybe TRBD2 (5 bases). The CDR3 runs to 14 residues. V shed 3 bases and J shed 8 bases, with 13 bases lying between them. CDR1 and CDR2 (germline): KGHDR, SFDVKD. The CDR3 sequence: CATSDLTISHEQFF. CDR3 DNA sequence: TGTGCCACCAGTGATCTGACTATTTCCCATGAGCAGTTCTTC.

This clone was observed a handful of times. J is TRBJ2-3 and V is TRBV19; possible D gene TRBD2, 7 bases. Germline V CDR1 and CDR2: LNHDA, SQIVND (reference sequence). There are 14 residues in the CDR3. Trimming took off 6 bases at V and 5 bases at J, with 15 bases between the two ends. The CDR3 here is CASRSRGGGDTQYF. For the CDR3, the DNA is TGTGCCAGTAGAAGTAGGGGGGGAGGAGATACGCAGTATTTT. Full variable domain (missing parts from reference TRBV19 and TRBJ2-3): DGGITQSPKYLFRKEGQNVTLSCEQNLNHDAMYWYRQDPGQGLRLIYYSQIVNDFQKGDIAEGYSVSREKKESFPLTVTSAQKNPTAFYLCASRSRGGGDTQYFGPGTRLTVL.

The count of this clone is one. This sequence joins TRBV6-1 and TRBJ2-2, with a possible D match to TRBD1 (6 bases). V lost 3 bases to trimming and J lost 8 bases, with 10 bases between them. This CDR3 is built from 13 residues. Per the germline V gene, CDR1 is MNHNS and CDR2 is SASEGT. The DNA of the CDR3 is TGTGCCAGCAGTGATACAGGGACAGGGGAGCTGTTTTTT. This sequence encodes CASSDTGTGELFF.

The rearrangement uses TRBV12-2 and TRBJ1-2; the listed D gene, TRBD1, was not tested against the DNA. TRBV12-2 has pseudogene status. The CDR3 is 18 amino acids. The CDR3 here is CASRLAFFQGYHFYGYTF. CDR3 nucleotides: TGTGCAAGTCGCTTAGCGTTCTTCCAGGGCTATCATTTCTATGGCTACACCTTC.

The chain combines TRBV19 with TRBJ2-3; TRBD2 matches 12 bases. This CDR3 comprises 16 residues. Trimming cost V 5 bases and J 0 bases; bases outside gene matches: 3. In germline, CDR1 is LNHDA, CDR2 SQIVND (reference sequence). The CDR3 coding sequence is TGTGCCAGTAGTTCCCTAGCGGGGGGGAGCACAGATACGCAGTATTTT. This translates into CASSSLAGGSTDTQYF. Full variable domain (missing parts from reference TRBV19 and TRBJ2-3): DGGITQSPKYLFRKEGQNVTLSCEQNLNHDAMYWYRQDPGQGLRLIYYSQIVNDFQKGDIAEGYSVSREKKESFPLTVTSAQKNPTAFYLCASSSLAGGSTDTQYFGPGTRLTVL.

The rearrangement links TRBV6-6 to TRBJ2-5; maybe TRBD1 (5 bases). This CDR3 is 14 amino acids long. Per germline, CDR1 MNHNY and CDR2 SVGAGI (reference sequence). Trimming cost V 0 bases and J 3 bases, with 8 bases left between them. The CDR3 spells CASSYSREKETQYF. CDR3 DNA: TGTGCCAGCAGTTACTCCAGGGAAAAAGAGACCCAGTACTTC.

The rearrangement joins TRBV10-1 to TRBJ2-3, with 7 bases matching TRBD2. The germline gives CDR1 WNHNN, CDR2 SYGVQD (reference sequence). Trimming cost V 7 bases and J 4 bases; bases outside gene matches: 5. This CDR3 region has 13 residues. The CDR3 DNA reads TGCGCCAGCACTAGCGGAATGTCAGATACGCAGTATTTT. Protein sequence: CASTSGMSDTQYF.

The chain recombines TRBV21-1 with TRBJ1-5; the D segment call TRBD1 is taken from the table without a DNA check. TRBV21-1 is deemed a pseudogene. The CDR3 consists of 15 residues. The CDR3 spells CASTETSLGTQPQHF. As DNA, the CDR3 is TGTGCCAGCACCGAGACCTCCTTGGGGACACAGCCCCAGCATTTT.

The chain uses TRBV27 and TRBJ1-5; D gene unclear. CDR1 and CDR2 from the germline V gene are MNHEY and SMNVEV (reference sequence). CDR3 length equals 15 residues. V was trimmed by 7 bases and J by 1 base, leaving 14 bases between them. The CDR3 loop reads CASTPRLGSNQPQHF. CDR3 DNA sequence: TGTGCCAGCACCCCCCGACTCGGCAGCAATCAGCCCCAGCATTTT.

The CDR3 loop reads CASSPHPRQVSGNTIYF. The CDR3 nucleotides read TGTGCCAGCAGTCCCCATCCCCGACAGGTCTCTGGAAACACCATATATTTT. The genes are TRBV6-6 and TRBJ1-3, with a tentative D call TRBD1 (6 bases). The length of the CDR3 is 17 residues. The V gene's germline CDR1 is MNHNY and CDR2 SVGAGI (reference sequence). Trimming removed 5 bases at V and 0 bases at J, with 17 bases between.

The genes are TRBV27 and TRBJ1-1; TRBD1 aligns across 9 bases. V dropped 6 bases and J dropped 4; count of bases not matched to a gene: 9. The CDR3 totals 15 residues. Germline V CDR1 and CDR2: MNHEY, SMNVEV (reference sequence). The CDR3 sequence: CASRDLQGATTEAFF. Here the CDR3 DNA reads TGTGCCAGCAGAGACCTACAGGGGGCGACCACTGAAGCTTTCTTT.

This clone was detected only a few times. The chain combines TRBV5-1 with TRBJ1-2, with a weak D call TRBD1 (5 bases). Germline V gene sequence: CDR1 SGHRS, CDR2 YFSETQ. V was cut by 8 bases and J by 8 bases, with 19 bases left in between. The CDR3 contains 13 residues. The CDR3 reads CASTTGPEGGYTF. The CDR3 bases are TGCGCCAGTACCACAGGACCAGAAGGCGGCTACACCTTC. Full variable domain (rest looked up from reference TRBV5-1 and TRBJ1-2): KAGVTQTPRYLIKTRGQQVTLSCSPISGHRSVSWYQQTPGQGLQFLFEYFSETQRNKGNFPGRFSGRQFSNSRSEMNVSTLELGDSALYLCASTTGPEGGYTFGSGTRLTVV.

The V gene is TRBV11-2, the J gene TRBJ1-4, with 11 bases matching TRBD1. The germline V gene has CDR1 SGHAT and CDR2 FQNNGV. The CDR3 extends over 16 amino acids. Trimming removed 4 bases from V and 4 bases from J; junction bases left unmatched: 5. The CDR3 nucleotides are TGTGCCAGCAGCTCTGGGACAGGGGGGGTTAATGAAAAACTGTTTTTT. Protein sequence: CASSSGTGGVNEKLFF.

The CDR3 loop reads CASSFLGHPTDTQYF. In DNA form, the CDR3 reads TGTGCCAGCAGTTTCTTAGGACATCCCACAGATACGCAGTATTTT. This rearrangement joins TRBV27 to TRBJ2-3, with D possibly TRBD1 on 5 matching bases. Trimming removed 3 bases at V and 2 bases at J, with 12 bases between. This CDR3 has 15 amino acids. The germline V gene encodes CDR1 MNHEY and CDR2 SMNVEV (reference sequence).

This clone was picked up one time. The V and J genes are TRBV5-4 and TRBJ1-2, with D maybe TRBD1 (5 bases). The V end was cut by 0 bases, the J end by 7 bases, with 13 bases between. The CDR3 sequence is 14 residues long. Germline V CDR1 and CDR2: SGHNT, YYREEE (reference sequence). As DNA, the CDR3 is TGTGCCAGCAGCTTGGGCCCCCAGGGAGGTGGCTACACCTTC. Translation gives CASSLGPQGGGYTF. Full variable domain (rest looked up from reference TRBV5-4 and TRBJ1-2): ETGVTQSPTHLIKTRGQQVTLRCSSQSGHNTVSWYQQALGQGPQFIFQYYREEENGRGNFPPRFSGLQFPNYSSELNVNALELDDSALYLCASSLGPQGGGYTFGSGTRLTVV.

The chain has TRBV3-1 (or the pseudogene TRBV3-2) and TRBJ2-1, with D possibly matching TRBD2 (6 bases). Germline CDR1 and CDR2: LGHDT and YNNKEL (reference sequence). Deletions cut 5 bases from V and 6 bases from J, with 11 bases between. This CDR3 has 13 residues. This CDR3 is CASSRASANEQFF. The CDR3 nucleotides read TGTGCCAGCAGCAGAGCTAGCGCCAATGAGCAGTTCTTC.